The rows below give T cell receptor beta chains drawn from one sample of a study of blood T cell repertoires in COVID-19. Using immunoSEQ multiplex PCR, the repertoire was profiled, and TCRdb retains in-frame clones only, with some absent. Of 200,000 to 250,000 clones listed, approximately 84% are singletons. Specimen: peripheral blood. The receptors were sampled from a woman in her twenties or thirties who had recovered from COVID-19. Each CDR3 is given with its conserved first and last residue. A D gene is named only where the DNA matches it firmly. Size values are once, few and many counts, or a class for expanded clones, and some rows have none.

>-|TRBV6-5|TRBJ1-3|-
TGTGCCAGCAGTTCCCGTAGAAACACCATATATTTT
CASSSRRNTIYF
>-|TRBV13|TRBJ1-1|TRBD1
TGTGCCAGCAGCTTAAGAGACAGGGGGAACACTGAAGCTTTCTTT
CASSLRDRGNTEAFF
>once|TRBV6-6|TRBJ2-2|TRBD2
TGTGCCAGCAGCTTAGGACTAGCGGCCGGGGAGCTGTTTTTT
CASSLGLAAGELFF
>-|TRBV2|TRBJ1-2|TRBD1
TGTGCCACCGCTCTGACCGGGACAGGGGTACATGGCTACACCTTC
CATALTGTGVHGYTF
>-|TRBV28|TRBJ1-5|-
TGTGCCAGCAGTTTTCTGGGGGGTGGGGATCAGCCCCAGCATTTT
CASSFLGGGDQPQHF
>-|TRBV19|TRBJ2-2|TRBD2
TGTGCCAGTAGTATGCGGGCACTAGCGGGAGGAGCCGGGGAGCTGTTTTTT
CASSMRALAGGAGELFF
>once|TRBV7-2|TRBJ1-1|TRBD1
TGTGCCAGCAGCCCGATAGGGGGCTTGAACACTGAAGCTTTCTTT
CASSPIGGLNTEAFF
>few|TRBV10-1|TRBJ2-5|TRBD2
TGCGCCAGCAGTGAGTCGGTAGCGGGAGGAGAGACCCAGTACTTC
CASSESVAGGETQYF
>-|TRBV5-1|TRBJ1-4|-
TGCGCCAGCAGCTCCGGACTGGGGGCTACTAATGAAAAACTGTTTTTT
CASSSGLGATNEKLFF
>-|TRBV7-3|TRBJ2-6|TRBD1
TGTGCCAGCAGCCAAAACAGCCGGGACAGAGCCTCTGGGGCCAACGTCCTGACTTTC
CASSQNSRDRASGANVLTF